Listed below are T cell receptor beta chains from one sample, sequenced in a study of regulatory T cells in long-lasting Graves disease. From the multiplex PCR reads, TCRdb called clonotypes with MiXCR, one entry per CDR3 protein. This table holds hundreds of thousands of distinct CDR3 sequences, roughly 13% found once. The same data also went into a second study, on T cells in Graves' hyperthyroidism and ophthalmopathy.

Sequencing used peripheral blood mononuclear cells (PBMCs), obtained at new diagnosis, from a patient treated with antithyroid drugs. The receptors were gathered from a man younger than 45 with Graves disease. Each CDR3 is given with its conserved first and last residue. The order of the fields is J gene, D gene, V gene, clone size, CDR3 DNA, CDR3 protein. The D gene is left open where the match is weak. Expanded clones are given a class, and other clones once, few, many or no size at all.

TRBJ2-1,TRBD2,TRBV12-5,few,TGTGCTAGTGGTTTGGTACAGGCTAGCGGGAGAAGTCGTGAGCAGTTCTTC,CASGLVQASGRSREQFF
TRBJ2-7,TRBD2,TRBV10-3,NA,TGTGCCATCAGGGGAGCGGGAGTTGGCGAGCAGTACTTC,CAIRGAGVGEQYF
TRBJ2-2,TRBD2,TRBV3-1,NA,TGTGCCAGCAGCCAATACCTAGCGGGAGCGAGGGCCGGGGAGCTGTTTTTT,CASSQYLAGARAGELFF
TRBJ2-3,TRBD2,TRBV6-1,NA,TGTGCCAGCCGCAACGGCCAGCGGGAGTACACAGATACGCAGTATTTT,CASRNGQREYTDTQYF
TRBJ2-2,NA,TRBV29-1,many,TGCAGCGTTGTAGGAAACACCGGGGAGCTGTTTTTT,CSVVGNTGELFF
TRBJ2-5,NA,TRBV29-1,many,TGCAGCGTTGAAGTAACACAAGAGACCCAGTACTTC,CSVEVTQETQYF
TRBJ1-6,NA,TRBV5-1,few,TGCGCCAGCAGCCCATGGGGGGGCCGAGACTATAATTCACCCCTCCACTTT,CASSPWGGRDYNSPLHF
TRBJ2-5,NA,TRBV5-8,many,TGTGCCAGCAGCTTGGCAATTAGGAGGCATCAAGAGACCCAGTACTTC,CASSLAIRRHQETQYF
TRBJ1-4,NA,TRBV20-1,once,TGCAGTGCTAGAGATGACAAAGAAAAACTGTTTTTT,CSARDDKEKLFF
TRBJ2-7,TRBD2,TRBV5-1,many,TGCGCCAGCAGCTTGGCACCTAGCGGAGACCCGACCTACGAGCAGTACTTC,CASSLAPSGDPTYEQYF
TRBJ2-7,NA,TRBV18,NA,TGCGCCAGCTCACGGCCTACAGGGCCCTACGAGCAGTACTTC,CASSRPTGPYEQYF
TRBJ2-5,TRBD2,TRBV12-3/TRBV12-4,many,TGTGCCAGCAGTGCAGGACTAGCGGAGGGTGGTGGAAAAGAGACCCAGTACTTC,CASSAGLAEGGGKETQYF
TRBJ1-1,NA,TRBV6-1,many,TGTGCCAGCAGGGACAGCCGGGGTGAAGCTTTCTTT,CASRDSRGEAFF
TRBJ2-5,NA,TRBV5-1,few,TGCGCCAGTAGTGGGGTTACCCAAGAGACCCAGTACTTC,CASSGVTQETQYF
TRBJ2-5,NA,TRBV20-1,few,TGCAGTGCTAGAGAAACAGTCCAAGGGACCCAGTACTTC,CSARETVQGTQYF
TRBJ2-7,TRBD2,TRBV29-1,NA,TGCAGCGTTGCCGGAGGCCTAGCGGCTTACGAGCAGTACTTC,CSVAGGLAAYEQYF
TRBJ2-3,TRBD2,TRBV5-6,NA,TGTGCCAGCACCCGGCGGGGGAGGCGCACAGATACGCAGTATTTT,CASTRRGRRTDTQYF
TRBJ1-2,NA,TRBV11-2,many,TGTGCCAGCAGCTTCTCGGGGGGTGGCTACACCTTC,CASSFSGGGYTF
TRBJ2-2,NA,TRBV9,NA,TGTGCCAGCAGATCCGGGATAGGGGACACCGGGGAGCTGTTTTTT,CASRSGIGDTGELFF
TRBJ1-2,TRBD1,TRBV28,many,TGTGCCAGCGGTGGTCTGGGACAGGGCTCTGGCTACACCTTC,CASGGLGQGSGYTF
TRBJ2-7,NA,TRBV2,many,TGTGCCAGCAGTGAAAACCAGGGCGACTACGAGCAGTACTTC,CASSENQGDYEQYF
TRBJ2-3,TRBD2,TRBV6-4,NA,TGTGCCAGCAGTGACGGGCTAGCGGGAGGGCCTACTGGGGATACGCAGTATTTT,CASSDGLAGGPTGDTQYF
TRBJ2-1,NA,TRBV13,many,TGTGCCAGCAGCTCCCGACAGGCAGGGGATGAGCAGTTCTTC,CASSSRQAGDEQFF
TRBJ2-6,TRBD1,TRBV7-6,NA,TGTGCCAGCAGCAGGACAGGTGCTTACTCTGGGGCCAACGTCCTGACTTTC,CASSRTGAYSGANVLTF
TRBJ1-1,NA,TRBV18,many,TGTGCCAGCTCACCCACGGGACTCCACGGGAACACTGAAGCTTTCTTT,CASSPTGLHGNTEAFF
TRBJ1-1,NA,TRBV3-1,many,TGTGCCAGCAGCCAAGTCCGGGGGGGAGCTTTCTTT,CASSQVRGGAFF
TRBJ2-1,NA,TRBV7-8,many,TGTGCCAGCAGCCAGGGCAGTAGACAATATGAGCAGTTCTTC,CASSQGSRQYEQFF
TRBJ2-7,NA,TRBV28,many,TGTGCCAGCAGCAGGAGGGGGAGGGCTCGCTCCTACGAGCAGTACTTC,CASSRRGRARSYEQYF
TRBJ2-7,TRBD1,TRBV27,NA,TGTGCCAGCAGTTATTCGGGACAGGCCTCCTACGAGCAGTACTTC,CASSYSGQASYEQYF
TRBJ2-7,NA,TRBV7-9,few,TGTGCCAGCAGCTTAGAGGTTGACCAGTACTTC,CASSLEVDQYF
TRBJ2-1,TRBD2,TRBV27,many,TGTGCCAGCAGTCCAGGGACTAGCGGGAGGGTCTACAATGAGCAGTTCTTC,CASSPGTSGRVYNEQFF
TRBJ2-3,NA,TRBV13,many,TGTGCCAGCAGCTTAGATCCAGCCGAGAGGACAGATACGCAGTATTTT,CASSLDPAERTDTQYF
TRBJ2-7,NA,TRBV12-5,many,TGTGCTAGTGGTTTGTGGAGGGAGTACGGCTACGAGCAGTACTTC,CASGLWREYGYEQYF
TRBJ2-7,TRBD2,TRBV4-1,NA,TGCGCCAGCAGCCAAGGGACTAGCGGGAATTACGAGCAGTACTTC,CASSQGTSGNYEQYF
TRBJ2-3,NA,TRBV19,many,TGTGCCAGCCAGGATGGGGGTTTCACAGATACGCAGTATTTT,CASQDGGFTDTQYF
TRBJ2-7,NA,TRBV11-2,NA,TGTGCCAGCAGCTTAGTCTCCTACAAGCAGTACTTC,CASSLVSYKQYF
TRBJ1-2,NA,TRBV6-1,NA,TGTGCCAGCGCCGGGGGGCTGATCTATGGCTACACCTTC,CASAGGLIYGYTF
TRBJ2-5,NA,TRBV12-3/TRBV12-4,many,TGTGCCAGCAGTTCGAGGGAAGAGACCCAGTACTTC,CASSSREETQYF